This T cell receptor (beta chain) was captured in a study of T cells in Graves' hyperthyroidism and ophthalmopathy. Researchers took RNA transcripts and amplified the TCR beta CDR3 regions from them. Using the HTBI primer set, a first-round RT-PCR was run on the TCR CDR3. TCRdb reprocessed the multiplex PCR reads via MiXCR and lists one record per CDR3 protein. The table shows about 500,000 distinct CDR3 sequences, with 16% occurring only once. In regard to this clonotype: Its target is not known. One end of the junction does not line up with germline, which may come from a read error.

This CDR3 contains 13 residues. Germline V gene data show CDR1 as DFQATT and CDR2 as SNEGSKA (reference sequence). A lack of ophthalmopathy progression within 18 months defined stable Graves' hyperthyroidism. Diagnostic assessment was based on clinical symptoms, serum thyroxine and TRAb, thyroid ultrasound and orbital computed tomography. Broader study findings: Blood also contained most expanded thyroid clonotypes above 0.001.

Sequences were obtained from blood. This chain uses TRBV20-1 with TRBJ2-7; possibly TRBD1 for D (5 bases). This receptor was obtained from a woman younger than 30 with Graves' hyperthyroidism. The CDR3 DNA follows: TGCAGTGCTAGTAGGGGATTCAACGGCGAGCAGTGCTTC. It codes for CSASRGFNGEQCF.